This T cell receptor beta chain was identified in a study of stem cell transplantation in POMP-related autoinflammatory disease (dated by TCRdb to about 2021). About the investigation overall: According to the study's hypothesis, the TRB repertoire gets skewed because defective thymoproteasomes impair MHC class I-dependent CD8+ T-cell differentiation and positive selection. The effect of POMP deficiency on T-cell receptor beta repertoire diversity and CDR3 characteristics was assessed using high-throughput TRB sequencing. Before transplant, patients showed CD4+ naive T-cell skewing, low CD8+ T-cell proportions, and reduced T-cell cytokine secretion.

The library was prepared using the immunoSEQ multiplex PCR assay. Per the source publication's procedure: Repertoire diversity was quantified with Shannon entropy, accounting for clonal size distribution. The Gini-Simpson index (Simpson_1-D) was used to measure inequality in clonotype distribution. Sourced from immuneACCESS, this table was stored by TCRdb with only in-frame sequences that have V and J called. A share of the clones is absent; for the studies checked, an unresolved V gene accounts for under half, and the remainder has no known explanation. Clone size and V and J calls were adopted from that table, with D and trimming inferred from the DNA. The sample contains 25,000 to 40,000 clones, almost 90% of them found a single time. The ten most abundant clones make up 0.6% to 0.75% of the sample. With respect to this clone: Its antigen is unknown. Base quality data are lacking; no much larger clone is found one base away.

What the work shows at the level of the full study, not this receptor alone: In PRAID patients, the trend toward lower diversity and increased clonality reached statistical significance only for regulatory T cells. Across all analyzed T-cell subsets, PRAID patients showed a trend toward higher clonality and lower TRB diversity. A restricted number of unique TRB V-J gene pairings was observed in PRAID patients.

CDR1 and CDR2 are drawn from the germline V gene: SGHTA, FQGNSA. The CDR3, cysteine through phenylalanine, is 15 amino acids long. Kept here is only the CDR3 DNA, which spans 45 bases and is read in frame from base 1. Between the V and J ends, shortened by 3 bases and 2 bases respectively, the junction contains 11 bases. The time point label here, explained by the study, means: before hematopoietic stem cell transplant. PRAID was characterized by prominent immunodeficiency alongside autoinflammation. Before TRB sequencing, the T-cell subsets, namely conventional T cells, CD8+ T cells, regulatory T cells, and T follicular helper cells, were sorted.

This receptor chain uses TRBV7-2 and TRBJ2-1, with a tentative D gene TRBD2 over 6 matching bases. The sample here was CD4+ T cells from PBMCs, taken before stem cell transplantation. This clonotype was obtained from a human donor with POMP-related autoinflammation and immune dysregulation (PRAID). At the DNA level, the sequence is TGTGCCAGCAGCTTGGGGGGACGAGCCTACAATGAGCAGTTCTTC. Translated, it reads CASSLGGRAYNEQFF.